This T cell receptor (beta chain) was identified in a study of OX40 agonist ivuxolimab in advanced cancers. Some background on the complete study: Ivuxolimab, which targeted the costimulatory receptor OX40 (CD134), was an agonistic, fully human IgG2 monoclonal antibody. Intravenous ivuxolimab was administered to patients every 2 weeks at six dose levels: 0.01, 0.1, 0.3, 1.5, 3 and 10 mg/kg. Of the roughly 50 dose-escalation patients, hepatocellular carcinoma was present in about 20, melanoma in roughly 15, renal cell carcinoma in 9 and head and neck cancer in 9. A male proportion of roughly 80% and a mean age of 60 years, ranging from 23 to 79, were recorded for the dose-escalation cohort. Patients were allowed to have had prior anti-PD-1, anti-PD-L1 or anti-CTLA-4 therapy, and approximately 39% of the dose-escalation patients had been treated with checkpoint inhibitors. Partial responses occurred in three dose-escalation patients: two with cutaneous melanoma and one with hepatocellular carcinoma. Peripheral TCRbeta sequencing aimed to test whether ivuxolimab altered TCR sequence diversity and caused clonal T-cell expansion. The paper covers the monotherapy dose-escalation part of the phase I ivuxolimab trial, which included N ≈ 50 patients.

The germline ends are 4 bases apart after V is trimmed by 0 bases and J by 5 bases. Reading from cysteine to phenylalanine, the CDR3 counts 12 amino acids. Only the CDR3 portion is preserved as DNA: 36 bases, with reading frame beginning at the first base. Looking up the germline V gene yields CDR1 SGHRS and CDR2 YFSETQ. Genomic DNA was extracted from sorted cells for sequencing of the TCRbeta CDR3 region. TCRbeta CDR3 regions were sequenced using the immunoSEQ Assay. TCRdb stores this immuneACCESS table with in-frame sequences only. Part of the clones is absent; in the studies checked, under half of the shortfall reflects unresolved V genes, and no reason is known for the rest. For this sample the table gives approximately 60,000 clones, of which 84% were detected only once. The top ten constitute about 2% of the sample. Results the study describes overall, beyond this receptor: The antigen specificity of the peripheral T cells that underwent clonal expansion was not determined. Low levels of normalized T-cell clonal expansion were also shown by some nonresponding patients. In partial responders in the 0.1-3.0 mg/kg groups, normalized peripheral clonal expansion was found to be among the lowest, especially among CD8+ T cells. At doses of 0.1 to 3.0 mg/kg, clonal expansion of both CD4+ and CD8+ T cells in blood was seen between baseline and week 6. After ivuxolimab, expanded clones were on average more numerous among CD8+ T cells than among CD4+ T cells.

As concerns this clone: Its antigen remains undetermined. No per-base quality is available; no much larger clone lies one base away.

Patients with autoimmune disease history or receiving systemic immunosuppression were excluded from the trial. Peripheral blood for TCR sequencing was collected from all dose cohorts at baseline, on cycle 4 day 1, and on cycle 7 day 1. Samples were obtained from an open-label, multicenter, first-in-human phase I dose-escalation trial of ivuxolimab. Adults with locally advanced or metastatic melanoma, renal cell, hepatocellular, or head and neck squamous cell carcinoma were enrolled in the trial. Before TCR sequencing, CD4+ T cells and CD8+ T cells from peripheral blood were sorted into separate populations.

The sequences come from CD4+ or CD8+ T cells sorted from blood, collected in a trial of the OX40 agonist ivuxolimab. This receptor was taken from an adult with an advanced solid tumor such as melanoma, head and neck, liver or kidney cancer. Recombination connected TRBV5-1 to TRBJ2-3, with no confidently assigned D gene. The DNA is as follows: TGCGCCAGCAGCTTGGGGGTAGATACGCAGTATTTT. Its product reads: CASSLGVDTQYF.